Following are 26 T cell receptor beta chains from one sample sequenced in a study of T cells after yellow fever vaccination (dated by TCRdb to about 2019). Per the publication, the treatment or condition label means: live attenuated yellow fever vaccine strain. Library preparation was by 5' RACE. These reads were obtained on an Illumina HiSeq 2500. The public reads were run again by TCRdb, first through fastp at Q25 and then through MiXCR, and only productive beta chains were kept. Merged by CDR3 protein, the rows form single entries marked with the most common genes and DNA. In this sample the table shows under 550,000 distinct CDR3 sequences, just over 20% of which occur a single time. The ten most abundant clones make up about 15% of the sample. Source: PBMCs, taken roughly 20 days after the first yellow fever vaccination. The receptors come from a man aged 18 to 30 who received the YFV17D yellow fever vaccine.

This clonotype appeared a few times. The genes are TRBV7-2 and TRBJ2-3, with 9 bases fitting TRBD2. With V trimmed by 6 bases and J by 4 bases, 11 bases remained unmatched. CDR1 is SGHTA and CDR2 is FQGNSA in the germline V gene. The CDR3 runs to 16 residues. In DNA form, the CDR3 reads TGTGCCAGCAGTCCGGGGAGCGGGGGGCGGGCAGATACGCAGTATTTT. As protein: CASSPGSGGRADTQYF.

V gene TRBV7-2 combines with J gene TRBJ2-7, with 9 positions matching TRBD2. The ends lost 1 base at V and 2 bases at J; junction bases unmatched: 3. Germline-derived CDR1 and CDR2 are SGHTA and FQGNSA. The CDR3 has 15 amino acids. This chain's CDR3 is CASSLDSGSTYEQYF. CDR3 nucleotides: TGTGCCAGCAGCTTAGATAGCGGGAGTACCTACGAGCAGTACTTC.

The V call is TRBV6-5, the J call TRBJ1-1; 9 bases agree with TRBD1. The V gene end was trimmed by 0 bases and the J gene end by 3 bases; junction bases not matched to a gene: 8. This CDR3 is built from 17 residues. Germline V gene sequence: CDR1 MNHEY, CDR2 SVGAGI. The CDR3 DNA is TGTGCCAGCAGTTACTCAATTGGGGACAGGGATGACACTGAAGCTTTCTTT. Amino acid sequence: CASSYSIGDRDDTEAFF.

V usage is TRBV7-2 and J usage is TRBJ2-7, with D maybe TRBD2 (5 bases). CDR3 size: 15 residues. The V end was cut by 4 bases, the J end by 6 bases, with 19 bases between. In germline, CDR1 is SGHTA, CDR2 FQGNSA. The CDR3 DNA reads TGTGCCAGCAGCTCCCTCCCGGGGTCATCCGGCGAGCAGTACGTC. Residues: CASSSLPGSSGEQYV.

The chain links TRBV12-3 or TRBV12-4 to TRBJ1-1, with D uncertain. V gave up 6 bases and J gave up 4 bases, with 12 bases separating them. The CDR3 runs 13 residues. The CDR3 region is CASSLTATTEAFF. As DNA, the CDR3 is TGTGCCAGCAGCCTCACAGCAACCACTGAAGCTTTCTTT.

The chain links TRBV7-3 to TRBJ2-1; D uncertain. Germline CDR1 is SGHTA and CDR2 is FQGTGA. The CDR3 has 15 amino acids. With 1 base removed from V and 0 bases from J, the gap between germline ends came to 7 bases. The CDR3 here is CASSLIANSYNEQFF. The DNA for the CDR3 is TGTGCCAGCAGCTTAATCGCAAACTCCTACAATGAGCAGTTCTTC.

This clonotype was seen a few times. The gene calls are TRBV7-2 and TRBJ1-3; no clear D gene. Trimming removed 5 bases from V and 0 bases from J, with 14 bases in between. There are 16 residues in the CDR3. Looked up from germline, CDR1 is SGHTA and CDR2 is FQGNSA. The CDR3 region is CASSRQEASSGNTIYF. The CDR3 DNA is TGTGCCAGCAGCCGGCAGGAAGCTTCCTCTGGAAACACCATATATTTT.

This rearrangement joins TRBV5-1 to TRBJ2-5, with D hard to call. Germline V gene sequence: CDR1 SGHRS, CDR2 YFSETQ. This CDR3 contains 17 residues. V lost 10 bases to trimming and J lost 4 bases, with 29 bases between them. The CDR3 loop reads CAHFNGYLNPSLETQYF. The CDR3 region has the DNA TGCGCCCATTTCAACGGGTACCTTAACCCGTCCCTAGAGACCCAGTACTTC. The full variable domain, completed using reference TRBV5-1 and TRBJ2-5, is KAGVTQTPRYLIKTRGQQVTLSCSPISGHRSVSWYQQTPGQGLQFLFEYFSETQRNKGNFPGRFSGRQFSNSRSEMNVSTLELGDSALYLCAHFNGYLNPSLETQYFGPGTRLLVL.

This clonotype was picked up a small number of times. This chain connects TRBV6-2 or TRBV6-3 to TRBJ1-4; D uncertain. The CDR3 loop spans 14 amino acids. Germline V gene data show CDR1 as MNHEY and CDR2 as SVGEGT. V dropped 4 bases and J dropped 8 bases, with 14 bases sitting between them. The CDR3 protein is CASSFRLSSEKLFF. The CDR3 DNA reads as TGTGCCAGCAGTTTCCGACTGTCGTCCGAAAAACTGTTTTTT.

Only a few counts were recorded for this clonotype. The chain has TRBV12-3 or TRBV12-4 and TRBJ1-2, with a tentative D call TRBD1 (6 bases). The V and J ends lost 7 bases and 0 bases respectively, with 15 bases between them. This CDR3 region has 15 residues. Here the CDR3 DNA reads TGTGCCAGCAATATCAGGGAGGGGGCTAACTATGGCTACACCTTC. Amino acid sequence: CASNIREGANYGYTF.

This clonotype has a count of ten or more. This chain joins TRBV7-2 and TRBJ2-2; TRBD2 is a possible D gene (7 bases). The CDR3 loop spans 16 amino acids. Germline lookup yields CDR1 SGHTA and CDR2 FQGNSA. The V end was cut by 1 base, the J end by 5 bases, with 14 bases between. The CDR3 region has the DNA TGTGCCAGCAGCTTAGATGGGGGGGCTAATACCGGGGAGCTGTTTTTT. Encoded protein: CASSLDGGANTGELFF. Supplemented by reference TRBV7-2 and TRBJ2-2, the full variable domain reads GAGVSQSPSNKVTEKGKDVELRCDPISGHTALYWYRQSLGQGLEFLIYFQGNSAPDKSGLPSDRFSAERTGGSVSTLTIQRTQQEDSAVYLCASSLDGGANTGELFFGEGSRLTVL.

This clonotype was detected many times. The chain has TRBV6-2 or TRBV6-3 and TRBJ2-7, with 10 bases that match TRBD2. CDR1 MNHEY and CDR2 SVGEGT come from the germline V gene. V lost 6 bases and J lost 7; bases outside the gene matches: 6. The CDR3 length is 13 residues. DNA for the CDR3: TGTGCCAGCAGCGGTAGCGGGGGGCTGGAGCAGTACTTC. Protein: CASSGSGGLEQYF.

This clonotype was counted many times. An end of the junction does not agree with germline; a read error may underlie this. The V gene is TRBV7-7, the J gene TRBJ2-1; TRBD2 might be the D (6 bases). Germline CDR1 and CDR2: SSHAT and FNYEAQ (reference sequence). CDR3 size: 13 residues. The CDR3 DNA sequence: TGTGCTAGCAGCCTCGGGACTGGCAATGAGCAGTTCTTC. Protein sequence: CASSLGTGNEQFF.

The CDR3 DNA reads TGCAGTGCTAGGGGACCGAATCAGGAGCAGTACGTC. The encoded protein is CSARGPNQEQYV. The chain is built from TRBV20-1 and TRBJ2-7; either TRBD1 or TRBD2 may supply D (5 bases each). The CDR3 is made up of 12 amino acids. Germline CDR1 and CDR2: DFQATT and SNEGSKA (reference sequence). The V end was cut by 3 bases, the J end by 7 bases, with 13 bases between.

The chain links TRBV3-1 to TRBJ2-3; TRBD2 aligns across 10 bases. This CDR3 is 16 amino acids long. Germline assignment: CDR1 LGHDT and CDR2 YNNKEL (reference sequence). With 1 base clipped from V and 6 bases from J, the junction kept 7 bases outside the gene matches. In DNA form, the CDR3 reads TGTGCCAGCAGCCAAGCGGTAGCGGGGGGAATGGATACGCAGTATTTT. This codes for CASSQAVAGGMDTQYF.

This clonotype has just a few counts. The chain is built from TRBV6-2 or TRBV6-3 and TRBJ2-3; D unresolved. The germline gives CDR1 MNHEY, CDR2 SVGEGT. The CDR3 has 16 residues. Trimming stripped 0 bases from V and 1 base from J, with 11 bases between. CDR3 sequence: CASSYSENPRTDTQYF. The CDR3, as DNA: TGTGCCAGCAGTTACTCCGAGAACCCCCGCACAGATACGCAGTATTTT.

The chain combines TRBV7-6 with TRBJ2-3; D not resolved. The CDR3 sequence is 12 residues long. V lost 8 bases and J lost 4, with 10 bases in between. Germline V gene lookup returns CDR1 SGHVS and CDR2 FNYEAQ. CDR3 DNA: TGTGCCAGCGGACCAGGAGCAGATACGCAGTATTTT. It is translated as CASGPGADTQYF.

The chain carries TRBV12-3 or TRBV12-4 and TRBJ1-1, with D perhaps TRBD1 (6 bases). V was shortened by 4 bases and J by 5 bases, with 20 bases between the two germline ends. The CDR3 spans 16 residues. CDR3 region: CASSSPLKQGQTEAFF. CDR3 nucleotides: TGTGCCAGCAGTTCTCCATTAAAACAGGGTCAAACTGAAGCTTTCTTT.

The V call is TRBV4-1, the J call TRBJ1-2; a weak D match, TRBD1 (5 bases). The CDR3 contains 15 residues. The V gene lost 1 base and the J gene lost 2 bases, with 11 bases spanning the gap. The germline CDR1 and CDR2 sequences are MGHRA and YSYEKL. This CDR3 is CASSQGQGGNYGYTF. The CDR3 DNA follows: TGCGCCAGCAGCCAAGGTCAGGGCGGGAACTATGGCTACACCTTC.

There are a few counts of this clonotype. This sequence joins TRBV18 and TRBJ1-1; TRBD1 might be the D (5 bases). Germline V gives CDR1 KGHSH, CDR2 LQKENI. V was pared by 2 bases and J by 6 bases, with 16 bases between. The CDR3 runs to 15 residues. The CDR3 bases are TGTGCCAGCTCACCAGAATGGGGCCCAGGGTCTGAAGCTTTCTTT. Translating gives CASSPEWGPGSEAFF.

The genes are TRBV3-1 and TRBJ2-5; D gene ambiguous. V lost 1 base to trimming and J lost 2 bases, with 8 bases between them. CDR1 is LGHDT and CDR2 is YNNKEL in the germline V gene (reference sequence). The CDR3 has 14 amino acids. The CDR3 DNA follows: TGTGCCAGCAGCCAAGTATTCCAGCAAGAGACCCAGTACTTC. Its protein product is CASSQVFQQETQYF.

This sequence joins TRBV10-3 and TRBJ2-3; D uncertain. Between the trimmed V and J ends, which lost 5 bases and 6 bases, there was a span of 12 bases. Germline assignment: CDR1 ENHRY and CDR2 SYGVKD. The CDR3 extends over 13 amino acids. This CDR3 is CAISSLTEDTQYF. The DNA of the CDR3 is TGTGCCATCAGTTCATTAACCGAGGATACGCAGTATTTT.

The CDR3 DNA is TGTGCCAGCAGCCCCTCCCCCAGAGTCGGGGAGCTGTTTTTT. It is translated as CASSPSPRVGELFF. The chain joins TRBV7-3 to TRBJ2-2; unclear D gene. Germline V CDR1 and CDR2: SGHTA, FQGTGA. This CDR3 is 14 amino acids long. V lost 5 bases to trimming and J lost 7 bases, with 14 bases between them.

The chain has TRBV2 and TRBJ2-1; TRBD2 matches 12 bases. CDR1 is SNHLY, CDR2 FYNNEI, per germline. The CDR3 spans 13 residues. With 10 bases clipped from V and 7 bases from J, the junction kept 5 bases outside the gene matches. In DNA, the CDR3 is TGTGCCACCAGGACTAGCGGGGTTAATGAGCAGTTCTTC. It specifies CATRTSGVNEQFF.

The genes are TRBV4-2 and TRBJ2-1; TRBD1 is a possible D gene (7 bases). Deletions cut 10 bases from V and 5 bases from J, with 18 bases between. Germline assignment: CDR1 LGHNA and CDR2 YNFKEQ. The CDR3 runs 14 residues. The CDR3 DNA reads TGTGCCATGAGCCCGGCGGGACAGCACAATGAGCAGTTCTTC. It encodes CAMSPAGQHNEQFF.

This rearrangement joins TRBV7-2 to TRBJ2-5; D may match TRBD1 or TRBD2 (6 bases each). The CDR3 loop spans 13 amino acids. Germline V CDR1 and CDR2: SGHTA, FQGNSA. V lost 7 bases and J lost 4, with 13 bases in between. The CDR3 here is CASTTGRRETQYF. The DNA for the CDR3 is TGTGCCAGCACCACAGGGAGGCGAGAGACCCAGTACTTC.